This T cell receptor (beta chain) originates from a study of blood T cell repertoires in COVID-19. The overall study: Some COVID-19 samples were acute and others convalescent; all came from the United States, Italy and Spain. Sources were T cells, B-cell-depleted T cells, or PBMCs; the material itself was cDNA or gDNA.

Authors' methods: By means of reference gene primer amplification, nucleated cell counts were estimated. Profiled with immunoSEQ multiplex PCR; TCRdb holds only in-frame clones, not every one. V, J and clone size reflect that table, while D and trimming were determined from the DNA. The sample holds about 87,000 clones, about 85% seen once. Per germline, CDR1 MGHRA and CDR2 YSYEKL. The length of the CDR3 is 14 residues. J was trimmed by 1 base and V by 4 bases; bases with no gene match: 3. The chain links TRBV4-1 to TRBJ2-5; 7 bases agree with TRBD1. The sequenced sample was peripheral blood. This clonotype originated in a woman between 65 and 79 years old with acute or convalescent COVID-19. The CDR3 coding sequence is TGCGCCAGCAGCCGAGGGACAGTCCAAGAGACCCAGTACTTC. Protein sequence: CASSRGTVQETQYF.